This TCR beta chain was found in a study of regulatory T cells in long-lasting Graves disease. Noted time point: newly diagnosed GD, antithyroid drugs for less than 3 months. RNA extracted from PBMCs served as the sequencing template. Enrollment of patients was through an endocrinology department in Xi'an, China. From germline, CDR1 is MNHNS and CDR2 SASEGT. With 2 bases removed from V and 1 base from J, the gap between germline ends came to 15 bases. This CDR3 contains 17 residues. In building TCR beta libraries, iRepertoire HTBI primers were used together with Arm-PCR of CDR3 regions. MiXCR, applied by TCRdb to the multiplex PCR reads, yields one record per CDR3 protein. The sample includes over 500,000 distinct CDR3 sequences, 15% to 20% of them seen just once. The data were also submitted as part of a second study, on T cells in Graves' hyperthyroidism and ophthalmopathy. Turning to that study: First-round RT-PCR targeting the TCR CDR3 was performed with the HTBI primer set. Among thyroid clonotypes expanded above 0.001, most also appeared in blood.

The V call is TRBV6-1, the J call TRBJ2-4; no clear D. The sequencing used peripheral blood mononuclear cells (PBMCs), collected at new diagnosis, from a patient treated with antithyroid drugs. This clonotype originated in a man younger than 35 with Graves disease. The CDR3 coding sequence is TGTGCCAGCAGTGAAAGGTTTGGGCAGATTGCCAAAAACATTCAGTACTTC. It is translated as CASSERFGQIAKNIQYF.